These 17 T cell receptor beta chains were sequenced from one sample in a study of blood T cell repertoires in COVID-19. Here immunoSEQ multiplex PCR was the method, and the copy in TCRdb shows in-frame clones only, minus some. This sample has 140,000 to 150,000 clones, with approximately 88% found just once. Sequenced input: PBMCs or T cells enriched from blood (not recorded which). The receptors were sampled from a woman younger than 45 with acute COVID-19.

The CDR3 here is CASSGPWGTPYEAFF. The CDR3 DNA is TGTGCCAGCAGCGGACCTTGGGGGACACCCTACGAAGCTTTCTTT. The chain is built from TRBV5-5 and TRBJ1-1; D might be TRBD1 (6 bases). Germline V gives CDR1 SGHKS, CDR2 YYEKEE (reference sequence). V gave up 4 bases and J gave up 8 bases, with 21 bases separating them. The CDR3 has 15 amino acids.

V and J are TRBV10-1 and TRBJ1-5; 9 bases agree with TRBD1. The V and J ends lost 3 bases and 2 bases, in that order; junction bases with no gene match: 8. This CDR3 spans 17 amino acids. Germline values: CDR1 WNHNN, CDR2 SYGVQD (reference sequence). In DNA form, the CDR3 reads TGCGCCAGCAGTGAAGGACAGGGGAGTTTAGGCAATCAGCCCCAGCATTTT. Translation gives CASSEGQGSLGNQPQHF.

The chain links TRBV28 to TRBJ1-3; possible D gene TRBD1, 5 bases. The CDR3 is 17 residues long. Per the germline V gene, CDR1 is MDHEN and CDR2 is SYDVKM. Trimming took off 6 bases at V and 1 base at J, with 19 bases between the two ends. CDR3 region: CASSPGGWGSSGNTIYF. CDR3 nucleotide sequence: TGTGCCAGCAGCCCCGGGGGTTGGGGCTCTTCTGGAAACACCATATATTTT.

Worth noting for this clone: The germline gene is not matched at one end of the junction; a read error may be the cause. V gene TRBV7-3 combines with J gene TRBJ2-7, with D unresolved. The germline gives CDR1 SGHTA, CDR2 FQGTGA. The CDR3 has 11 residues. The CDR3 nucleotides are TGCCGATCACTGACTTCCTACGAGCAGTACTTC. It codes for CRSLTSYEQYF.

The V call is TRBV7-8, the J call TRBJ2-1, with 7 bases aligning to TRBD2. Germline values: CDR1 SGHVS, CDR2 FQNEAQ. The J segment lost 4 bases and the V segment lost 5 bases, leaving 8 bases of the junction unmatched. The CDR3 is made up of 15 amino acids. CDR3 sequence reads: CASSRAASGYNEQFF. In DNA, the CDR3 is TGTGCCAGCAGCCGGGCGGCTAGCGGATACAATGAGCAGTTCTTC.

The chain couples TRBV7-2 to TRBJ2-7; 16 nucleotides match TRBD2. Germline V gene sequence: CDR1 SGHTA, CDR2 FQGNSA. J gave up 7 bases and V 0 bases, and 9 bases lay outside the gene matches. The CDR3 contains 18 residues. The CDR3 protein is CASSLARGTSGRAAEQYF. CDR3 DNA sequence: TGTGCCAGCAGCTTAGCGAGGGGGACTAGCGGGAGGGCCGCGGAGCAGTACTTC.

The chain links TRBV5-1 to TRBJ2-7; 7 bases line up with TRBD2. This CDR3 spans 13 amino acids. The V gene end was trimmed by 8 bases and the J gene end by 1 base; junction bases not matched to a gene: 6. Germline CDR1 is SGHRS and CDR2 is YFSETQ. The CDR3 sequence is CASARENSYEQYF. CDR3 in DNA: TGCGCCAGTGCGCGGGAGAATTCCTACGAGCAGTACTTC.

The V and J genes are TRBV7-8 and TRBJ1-1; 7 nucleotides agree with TRBD1. The CDR3 extends over 15 amino acids. Germline V lookup: CDR1 SGHVS, CDR2 FQNEAQ. With V trimmed by 0 bases and J by 5 bases, 6 bases remained unmatched. CDR3 in amino acids: CASSLALTGKTEAFF. CDR3 nucleotides: TGTGCCAGCAGCTTAGCCCTGACAGGGAAAACTGAAGCTTTCTTT.

The V gene is TRBV27, the J gene TRBJ2-3, with 11 bases identical to TRBD2. The CDR3 spans 16 residues. The J segment lost 0 bases and the V segment lost 6 bases, leaving 5 bases of the junction unmatched. Germline V CDR1 and CDR2: MNHEY, SMNVEV (reference sequence). The CDR3 DNA follows: TGTGCCAGCAGGAAACTAGCGGGGGCTAGCACAGATACGCAGTATTTT. Its protein product is CASRKLAGASTDTQYF.

V gene TRBV19 combines with J gene TRBJ2-7, with 10 bases that match TRBD1. This CDR3 is 15 amino acids long. After removal of 2 bases from V and 5 bases from J, the junction contained 6 bases not matched to a gene. In germline, CDR1 is LNHDA, CDR2 SQIVND (reference sequence). The CDR3 coding sequence is TGTGCCAGTAGTATACCCCGGGACAGGGGCCACGAGCAGTACTTC. Translated, it gives CASSIPRDRGHEQYF.

This clone appeared once. The chain uses TRBV7-2 and TRBJ2-3; 12 nucleotides agree with TRBD2. V was pared by 1 base and J by 4 bases, with 12 bases of the junction left unmatched. Germline loops: CDR1 SGHTA, CDR2 FQGNSA. The CDR3 is 19 residues long. CDR3 nucleotide sequence: TGTGCCAGCAGCTTAGTATTTCGGCTAGCGGGAGGGCCATCAGATACGCAGTATTTT. It is translated as CASSLVFRLAGGPSDTQYF.

The chain combines TRBV6-4 with TRBJ2-1; the match to TRBD1 covers 9 bases. Germline CDR1 reads MRHNA; CDR2 reads SNTAGT. The CDR3 length is 16 residues. V lost 2 bases to trimming and J lost 7 bases; unmatched junction nucleotides: 9. The CDR3 DNA follows: TGTGCCAGCAGTGACCAAGAGGGGACAGGGACAAATGAGCAGTTCTTC. Protein: CASSDQEGTGTNEQFF.

This chain uses TRBV6-2 or TRBV6-3 with TRBJ1-2, with 8 bases identical to TRBD1. Germline lookup yields CDR1 MNHEY and CDR2 SVGEGT. This CDR3 has 14 amino acids. Germline trimming cut 3 bases from V and 4 bases from J; bases unmatched to any gene: 4. CDR3 loop: CASSYWTGIYGYTF. Written as DNA, the CDR3 is TGTGCCAGCAGTTATTGGACAGGGATCTATGGCTACACCTTC.

In this sample, this clone turned up a few times. V usage is TRBV11-2 and J usage is TRBJ2-7; D is ambiguous. The germline V and J ends were trimmed by 1 base and 5 bases, with 3 bases remaining between them. The CDR3 is made up of 11 amino acids. Per germline, CDR1 SGHAT and CDR2 FQNNGV. CDR3: CASSLAHEQYF. CDR3 nucleotide sequence: TGTGCCAGCAGCTTAGCTCACGAGCAGTACTTC.

The rearrangement joins TRBV7-3 to TRBJ1-1; no reliable D call. This CDR3 is 13 amino acids long. Trimming cost V 5 bases and J 7 bases, with 14 bases left between them. CDR1 is SGHTA, CDR2 FQGTGA, per germline. The CDR3 DNA follows: TGTGCCAGCAGCAGCGGGAGGGATAATGAAGCTTTCTTT. This encodes CASSSGRDNEAFF.

The chain is built from TRBV5-1 and TRBJ1-4, with D possibly TRBD1 on 5 matching bases. Germline assignment: CDR1 SGHRS and CDR2 YFSETQ. The CDR3 is 14 residues long. V lost 0 bases to trimming and J lost 8 bases, with 11 bases between them. The CDR3 loop reads CASSLDGAVEKLFF. CDR3 bases: TGCGCCAGCAGCTTGGATGGGGCGGTGGAAAAACTGTTTTTT.

The chain employs TRBV10-3 and TRBJ2-3, with 9 bases aligning to TRBD1. The CDR3 runs 16 residues. The trim removed 0 bases at V and 3 bases at J, leaving 4 bases unmatched. Germline V lookup: CDR1 ENHRY, CDR2 SYGVKD. The CDR3 spells CAISESTGGRTDTQYF. CDR3 sequence (DNA): TGTGCCATCAGTGAGTCGACAGGGGGACGGACAGATACGCAGTATTTT.